Presented here are 25 T cell receptor beta chains from one specimen sequenced in a study of chemoradiotherapy in HPV16-positive cancers. Profiling relied on immunoSEQ multiplex PCR, and the TCRdb table lists in-frame clones only, not all of them. The sample includes some 5,600 clones, approximately 79% of them seen just once. The starting material was tumor tissue, obtained from a patient who underwent chemoradiotherapy. These receptor sequences come from a human donor with HPV-associated anogenital cancer.

The V call is TRBV30, the J call TRBJ2-7; D is ambiguous. The germline CDR1 and CDR2 sequences are GTSNPN and SVGIG (reference sequence). CDR3 length: 14 residues. V gave up 0 bases and J gave up 0 bases, with 9 bases separating them. CDR3 in DNA: TGTGCCTGGAGTGTAATGGCCGGCTCCTACGAGCAGTACTTC. It encodes CAWSVMAGSYEQYF.

In regard to this clone: One end of the junction does not line up with germline, which may come from a read error. This chain connects TRBV5-4 to TRBJ1-2; D is unresolved. The CDR3 length is 13 residues. Germline CDR1 SGHNT, CDR2 YYREEE (reference sequence). The CDR3 reads CANSQDGLGGYTF. In DNA form, the CDR3 reads TGTGCCAACAGCCAGGACGGGCTAGGAGGCTACACCTTC.

V usage is TRBV7-2 and J usage is TRBJ2-3; D unresolved. Trimming pared 5 bases from V and 0 bases from J, leaving 12 bases between. This CDR3 comprises 15 residues. The germline V gene has CDR1 SGHTA and CDR2 FQGNSA. The CDR3 is CASSTRFGSTDTQYF. The CDR3 DNA reads as TGTGCCAGCAGCACCCGATTTGGGAGCACAGATACGCAGTATTTT.

This clone rates as large. The rearrangement uses TRBV19 and TRBJ1-1; D is ambiguous. The CDR3 has 15 amino acids. The V and J ends lost 5 bases and 2 bases respectively, with 15 bases between them. The germline CDR1 and CDR2 sequences are LNHDA and SQIVND (reference sequence). The DNA for the CDR3 is TGTGCCAGTAGTGACCCCCAATCTCTAAACACTGAAGCTTTCTTT. This gives the protein CASSDPQSLNTEAFF.

The count of this clone is one. The chain carries TRBV14 and TRBJ1-5, with D perhaps matching TRBD1 (6 bases). There are 14 residues in the CDR3. Trimming cost V 4 bases and J 3 bases, with 10 bases left between them. Germline CDR1 is SGHDN and CDR2 is FVKESK. The chain's CDR3 is CASSLDRLNQPQHF. The CDR3 nucleotides are TGTGCCAGCAGCCTCGACAGGCTCAATCAGCCCCAGCATTTT.

This chain links TRBV5-4 with TRBJ1-2, with D possibly being TRBD1 (5 bases). Germline V gene sequence: CDR1 SGHNT, CDR2 YYREEE (reference sequence). V was cut by 4 bases and J by 8 bases, with 12 bases left in between. The CDR3 covers 12 residues. The CDR3 sequence: CASSQGTRGYTF. As DNA, the CDR3 is TGTGCCAGCAGCCAGGGTACGCGGGGCTACACCTTC.

This clone showed up just once. This rearrangement joins TRBV9 to TRBJ2-5, with TRBD1 matching over 9 bases. The CDR3 consists of 15 residues. Trimming at V came to 3 bases and at J to 2 bases, leaving 5 bases not matched to a gene. Germline lookup yields CDR1 SGDLS and CDR2 YYNGEE. CDR3 sequence (DNA): TGTGCCAGCAGCGCCACTGGGACAGGGCAAGAGACCCAGTACTTC. As protein: CASSATGTGQETQYF.

This rearrangement joins TRBV9 to TRBJ2-3; TRBD2 matches at 8 bases. V trimming: 4 bases; J trimming: 2 bases; junction bases outside the gene matches: 9. The CDR3 length is 16 residues. The V gene's germline CDR1 is SGDLS and CDR2 YYNGEE. The CDR3 sequence is CASSLRAGEYTDTQYF. Here the CDR3 DNA reads TGTGCCAGCAGCCTCCGAGCGGGGGAGTACACAGATACGCAGTATTTT.

This clone has just a few counts. The chain employs TRBV5-4 and TRBJ2-3; TRBD1 matches at 8 bases. Germline-derived CDR1 and CDR2 are SGHNT and YYREEE (reference sequence). The CDR3 sequence is 17 residues long. V lost 3 bases to trimming and J lost 3 bases; unmatched junction nucleotides: 12. The CDR3 loop reads CASSSLPGQGLTDTQYF. The DNA for the CDR3 is TGTGCCAGCAGCTCCCTCCCCGGACAGGGCTTGACAGATACGCAGTATTTT.

This clone appeared a few times. The rearrangement joins TRBV27 to TRBJ1-1; D perhaps matches TRBD1 (5 bases). Germline V CDR1 and CDR2: MNHEY, SMNVEV (reference sequence). Trimming shortened V by 0 bases and J by 0 bases, and 14 bases separated the two germline ends. The CDR3 consists of 17 residues. The CDR3 reads CASSLSGGEGMNTEAFF. In DNA form, the CDR3 reads TGTGCCAGCAGTTTATCGGGGGGAGAAGGGATGAACACTGAAGCTTTCTTT.

The rearrangement uses TRBV6-1 and TRBJ1-2, with D unclear. V lost 7 bases and J 2 bases, leaving 5 bases between the germline ends. Germline V CDR1 and CDR2: MNHNS, SASEGT. CDR3 size: 11 residues. CDR3 amino acids: CASTLNYGYTF. DNA for the CDR3: TGTGCCAGCACCCTCAACTATGGCTACACCTTC.

This clone was seen only once. The chain is built from TRBV6-6 and TRBJ1-3; 8 bases fit TRBD1. CDR1 and CDR2 (germline): MNHNY, SVGAGI (reference sequence). There are 16 residues in the CDR3. V lost 4 bases, J lost 0 bases, and 5 bases stayed unmatched. Here the CDR3 reads CASSSQGVSSGNTIYF. DNA of the CDR3: TGTGCCAGCAGTTCACAGGGGGTGAGCTCTGGAAACACCATATATTTT.

This clone has a handful of counts. V is TRBV29-1 and J is TRBJ1-5; D is possibly TRBD1 (6 bases). CDR1 is SQVTM and CDR2 is ANQGSEA in the germline V gene. Trimming pared 6 bases from V and 3 bases from J, leaving 9 bases between. This CDR3 contains 12 residues. The CDR3 is CSVGQPNQPQHF. The CDR3 DNA sequence: TGCAGCGTCGGACAGCCCAATCAGCCCCAGCATTTT. The complete variable domain, with remaining parts taken from reference TRBV29-1 and TRBJ1-5, reads SAVISQKPSRDICQRGTSLTIQCQVDSQVTMMFWYRQQPGQSLTLIATANQGSEATYESGFVIDKFPISRPNLTFSTLTVSNMSPEDSSIYLCSVGQPNQPQHFGDGTRLSIL.

This sequence joins TRBV28 and TRBJ2-7; D unresolved. The CDR3 is made up of 11 amino acids. V was shortened by 4 bases and J by 2 bases, with 3 bases between the two germline ends. Per germline, CDR1 MDHEN and CDR2 SYDVKM. CDR3 protein: CASSSTYEQYF. The CDR3 DNA follows: TGTGCCAGCAGTTCAACCTACGAGCAGTACTTC.

With regard to this clone: The sample carries other DNA sequences with the same CDR3. The CDR3 DNA reads as TGTGCCAGCAGCGTAACGGGCAGGGAGGGCTATGGCTACACCTTC. Its protein product is CASSVTGREGYGYTF. The chain employs TRBV9 and TRBJ1-2; the D gene is possibly TRBD1 (5 bases). The CDR3 is 15 residues long. In germline, CDR1 is SGDLS, CDR2 YYNGEE. V lost 1 base and J 4 bases, leaving 14 bases between the germline ends.

The gene calls are TRBV11-2 and TRBJ2-2; D may be TRBD2 (7 bases). Germline CDR1 is SGHAT and CDR2 is FQNNGV. V lost 4 bases and J 4 bases, leaving 13 bases between the germline ends. The CDR3 is made up of 15 amino acids. The chain's CDR3 is CASSSVAGATGELFF. The CDR3 DNA follows: TGTGCCAGCAGCTCAGTTGCGGGGGCCACCGGGGAGCTGTTTTTT.

The chain joins TRBV19 to TRBJ1-6; tentative D call: TRBD1 (5 bases). This CDR3 is 16 amino acids long. Trimming removed 7 bases from V and 0 bases from J, with 13 bases in between. Germline-derived CDR1 and CDR2 are LNHDA and SQIVND (reference sequence). CDR3 sequence (DNA): TGTGCCAGTATGGTCGGGGGAAGCTCCTATAATTCACCCCTCCACTTT. Its protein product is CASMVGGSSYNSPLHF.

V is TRBV6-1 and J is TRBJ1-1; TRBD1 aligns across 7 bases. Trimming cost V 0 bases and J 6 bases; bases outside gene matches: 10. In germline, CDR1 is MNHNS, CDR2 SASEGT. The CDR3 runs to 16 residues. The CDR3 loop reads CASSEAGRGQVAEAFF. The CDR3 DNA reads TGTGCCAGCAGTGAAGCCGGTAGGGGGCAAGTGGCTGAAGCTTTCTTT.

This clone was detected a few times. V and J are TRBV25-1 and TRBJ2-3; maybe TRBD1 (5 bases). CDR1 and CDR2 from the germline V gene are MGHDK and SYGVNS. The CDR3 runs 17 residues. The germline V and J ends were trimmed by 5 bases and 5 bases, with 23 bases remaining between them. Written as DNA, the CDR3 is TGTGCCAGCAGTACCCGCAGCTACGGTGGGGCCGTAGATACGCAGTATTTT. It is translated as CASSTRSYGGAVDTQYF.

The V call is TRBV15, the J call TRBJ1-4; D is unclear. The length of the CDR3 is 16 residues. CDR1 LNHNV and CDR2 YYDKDF come from the germline V gene (reference sequence). Deletions cut 0 bases from V and 3 bases from J, with 11 bases between. CDR3 nucleotide sequence: TGTGCCACCAGCAGAGACCCGGGATTACCTAATGAAAAACTGTTTTTT. Residues: CATSRDPGLPNEKLFF.

The sample holds one count of this clone. The J gene is TRBJ1-6, the V gene TRBV30; 10 positions agree with TRBD1. The V gene's germline CDR1 is GTSNPN and CDR2 SVGIG (reference sequence). The CDR3 contains 14 residues. V was pared by 2 bases and J by 9 bases, with 4 bases of the junction left unmatched. The CDR3 here is CAWSRTGGSSPLHF. CDR3 coding DNA: TGTGCCTGGAGTCGGACAGGGGGGAGTTCACCCCTCCACTTT.

V gene TRBV18 combines with J gene TRBJ2-7; 9 bases are shared with TRBD1. The CDR3 covers 13 residues. Germline V gene sequence: CDR1 KGHSH, CDR2 LQKENI. V lost 5 bases and J lost 4; bases outside the gene matches: 3. CDR3 loop: CASSLDRGYEQYF. For the CDR3, the DNA is TGTGCCAGCTCATTGGACAGGGGATACGAGCAGTACTTC.

The V call is TRBV5-4, the J call TRBJ2-3; D gene uncertain. Germline V gives CDR1 SGHNT, CDR2 YYREEE (reference sequence). V lost 9 bases to trimming and J lost 7 bases, with 15 bases between them. The CDR3 runs to 12 residues. The CDR3 spells CATRADQNTQYF. CDR3 nucleotide sequence: TGTGCCACTAGGGCCGACCAAAATACGCAGTATTTT.

V gene TRBV6-5 combines with J gene TRBJ1-5, with TRBD1 matching over 7 bases. The junction had 4 bases not matched to a gene; V was cut back by 0 bases and J by 5 bases. Germline-derived CDR1 and CDR2 are MNHEY and SVGAGI. There are 15 residues in the CDR3. The CDR3 DNA follows: TGTGCCAGCAGTTACTCCGGGACAGAAGATCAGCCCCAGCATTTT. Protein: CASSYSGTEDQPQHF.

This clone appeared a few times. The chain carries TRBV2 and TRBJ1-6; unclear D gene. The CDR3 sequence is 13 residues long. Germline V CDR1 and CDR2: SNHLY, FYNNEI. V gave up 7 bases and J gave up 9 bases, with 13 bases separating them. CDR3 loop: CASKGQASSPLHF. DNA of the CDR3: TGTGCCAGCAAGGGCCAGGCCAGTTCACCCCTCCACTTT. Based on the CDR3 plus reference TRBV2 and TRBJ1-6, the full variable domain is EPEVTQTPSHQVTQMGQEVILRCVPISNHLYFYWYRQILGQKVEFLVSFYNNEISEKSEIFDDQFSVERPDGSNFTLKIRSTKLEDSAMYFCASKGQASSPLHFGNGTRLTVT.